The 32 T cell receptor beta chains in this list originate from one sample, sequenced in a study of PD-1 blockade in classical Hodgkin lymphoma. Profiled with immunoSEQ multiplex PCR; TCRdb holds only in-frame clones, not every one. Counted here are more than 13,000 clones, about 78% occurring once; the ten biggest clones make up around 25%. Each and every patient relapsed after autologous stem cell transplantation, and patients got differing brentuximab vedotin exposure. This sample comprised peripheral blood mononuclear cells (PBMCs), obtained before the second cycle of nivolumab. Receptor source: a human donor with classical Hodgkin lymphoma.

In this sample, this clone turned up a few times. This chain joins TRBV7-8 and TRBJ2-5, with a tentative D call TRBD1 (5 bases). Trimming stripped 2 bases from V and 1 base from J, with 14 bases between. The V gene's germline CDR1 is SGHVS and CDR2 FQNEAQ. The CDR3 has 16 amino acids. CDR3 residues: CASSLKLVGLQETQYF. CDR3 nucleotides: TGTGCCAGCAGCTTAAAGTTGGTGGGGCTCCAAGAGACCCAGTACTTC.

This chain links TRBV28 with TRBJ2-7; no reliable D call. Germline CDR1 MDHEN, CDR2 SYDVKM. The CDR3 sequence is 12 residues long. Trimming took 3 bases from V and 2 from J, leaving 5 bases between them. CDR3 amino acids: CASSLVTYEQYF. The CDR3 DNA follows: TGTGCCAGCAGTTTGGTGACCTACGAGCAGTACTTC.

The chain joins TRBV4-2 to TRBJ1-2; 8 bases map to TRBD1. The J segment lost 2 bases and the V segment lost 3 bases, leaving 5 bases of the junction unmatched. CDR1 and CDR2 from the germline V gene are LGHNA and YNFKEQ. This CDR3 has 15 residues. The DNA of the CDR3 is TGTGCCAGCAGCCATTCGACAGGGGAAAACTATGGCTACACCTTC. It yields the protein CASSHSTGENYGYTF.

This clone was found a few times. The rearrangement links TRBV7-9 to TRBJ1-1; D unclear. Germline lookup yields CDR1 SEHNR and CDR2 FQNEAQ (reference sequence). The CDR3 is 11 residues long. V lost 1 base and J lost 8, with 5 bases in between. The CDR3 sequence is CASSLGQEAFF. The CDR3, as DNA: TGTGCCAGCAGCTTAGGGCAAGAAGCTTTCTTT.

The V gene is TRBV19, the J gene TRBJ2-3; D ambiguous. The CDR3 loop spans 14 amino acids. The ends were cut back, 3 bases at V and 0 bases at J, with 7 bases in the middle. Germline V gives CDR1 LNHDA, CDR2 SQIVND (reference sequence). The CDR3 DNA reads TGTGCCAGTAGTATCAGATCTAGCACAGATACGCAGTATTTT. Encoded protein: CASSIRSSTDTQYF.

This chain joins TRBV13 and TRBJ1-2, with D tentatively TRBD1 (5 bases). CDR1 is PRHDT, CDR2 FYEKMQ, per germline (reference sequence). The V end lost 5 bases, the J end lost 2 bases, and 21 bases lay between the germline ends. This CDR3 spans 17 amino acids. CDR3 sequence: CASSRLLLLDKNYGYTF. CDR3 in DNA: TGTGCCAGCAGCCGACTTCTCCTCTTGGACAAGAACTATGGCTACACCTTC. Together with reference TRBV13 and TRBJ1-2, the CDR3 gives the full variable domain: AAGVIQSPRHLIKEKRETATLKCYPIPRHDTVYWYQQGPGQDPQFLISFYEKMQSDKGSIPDRFSAQQFSDYHSELNMSSLELGDSALYFCASSRLLLLDKNYGYTFGSGTRLTVV.

This chain joins TRBV5-6 and TRBJ1-2, with a weak D call TRBD1 (6 bases). Germline lookup yields CDR1 SGHDT and CDR2 YYEEEE. Deletions cut 4 bases from V and 7 bases from J, with 14 bases between. The CDR3 is 13 residues long. CDR3 nucleotides: TGTGCCAGCAGCCCCACAGGGTACGGTGGCTACACCTTC. Translated, it gives CASSPTGYGGYTF.

The rearrangement links TRBV19 to TRBJ2-1; the match to TRBD1 covers 9 bases. Per the germline V gene, CDR1 is LNHDA and CDR2 is SQIVND (reference sequence). With 1 base clipped from V and 4 bases from J, the junction kept 2 bases outside the gene matches. The length of the CDR3 is 15 residues. This CDR3 is CASSIVGQGYNEQFF. The CDR3 nucleotides are TGTGCCAGTAGTATAGTGGGACAGGGATACAATGAGCAGTTCTTC.

The rearrangement uses TRBV5-1 and TRBJ2-2, with D perhaps matching TRBD2 (6 bases). The CDR3 spans 19 residues. V lost 4 bases to trimming and J lost 0 bases, with 22 bases between them. Germline CDR1 is SGHRS and CDR2 is YFSETQ. The CDR3 is CASSPVGSGTFANTGELFF. The DNA of the CDR3 is TGCGCCAGCAGCCCGGTCGGGAGTGGGACCTTCGCGAACACCGGGGAGCTGTTTTTT.

This clone has only a few counts. A junction end diverges from the germline sequence, so it may reflect a read error. The rearrangement uses TRBV5-1 and TRBJ1-1; a weak D match, TRBD1 (5 bases). This CDR3 contains 14 residues. CDR1 and CDR2 (germline): SGHRS, YFSETQ. The CDR3 sequence: CASCFGTSTTEAFF. As DNA, the CDR3 is TGCGCCAGCTGCTTCGGGACGTCAACAACTGAAGCTTTCTTT.

This chain connects TRBV12-5 to TRBJ1-4; no definite D call. Germline CDR1 reads LGHNT; CDR2 reads FRNRAP. V was shortened by 6 bases and J by 7 bases, with 9 bases between the two germline ends. This CDR3 is built from 12 residues. Written as DNA, the CDR3 is TGTGCTAGTGGCATTGATCGTGAAAAACTGTTTTTT. Translated: CASGIDREKLFF.

The V and J genes are TRBV18 and TRBJ2-1, with D hard to call. CDR1 and CDR2 from the germline V gene are KGHSH and LQKENI. The CDR3 is 14 residues long. V lost 1 base to trimming and J lost 4 bases, with 8 bases between them. The CDR3 reads CASSPQQLYNEQFF. CDR3 nucleotide sequence: TGTGCCAGCTCACCACAACAACTGTACAATGAGCAGTTCTTC.

This rearrangement joins TRBV2 to TRBJ2-5, with TRBD2 matching over 12 bases. The CDR3 sequence is 17 residues long. V shed 4 bases, J shed 5 bases, and the junction held 11 bases outside the gene matches. The germline CDR1 and CDR2 sequences are SNHLY and FYNNEI. CDR3 amino acids: CASSVPLAGGPEETQYF. The CDR3 DNA sequence: TGTGCCAGCAGTGTTCCCCTAGCGGGGGGGCCGGAGGAGACCCAGTACTTC.

This clone occurred a few times. The chain couples TRBV18 to TRBJ1-2; the match to TRBD1 covers 8 bases. The CDR3 contains 16 residues. The germline gives CDR1 KGHSH, CDR2 LQKENI. V shed 3 bases, J shed 4 bases, and the junction held 10 bases outside the gene matches. CDR3 sequence (DNA): TGTGCCAGCTCACCGCAGGGGGCCGTCAAAGGCTATGGCTACACCTTC. It specifies CASSPQGAVKGYGYTF.

V and J are TRBV5-1 and TRBJ2-1; 16 nucleotides match TRBD2. The ends lost 5 bases at V and 2 bases at J; junction bases unmatched: 10. Germline CDR1 reads SGHRS; CDR2 reads YFSETQ. This CDR3 comprises 19 residues. CDR3: CASSGAGTSGGATYNEQFF. The CDR3, as DNA: TGCGCCAGCAGTGGTGCCGGGACTAGCGGGGGGGCCACCTACAATGAGCAGTTCTTC.

The chain employs TRBV11-2 and TRBJ2-5; D is possibly TRBD1 (5 bases). Germline assignment: CDR1 SGHAT and CDR2 FQNNGV. With 0 bases removed from V and 9 bases from J, the gap between germline ends came to 8 bases. The CDR3 loop spans 12 amino acids. The CDR3 bases are TGTGCCAGCAGCTTAGAAGGGGCCTCCCAGTACTTC. This gives the protein CASSLEGASQYF.

The rearrangement links TRBV9 to TRBJ2-5; D gene unclear. The ends were cut back, 0 bases at V and 5 bases at J, with 8 bases in the middle. CDR3 size: 13 residues. The V gene's germline CDR1 is SGDLS and CDR2 YYNGEE. DNA of the CDR3: TGTGCCAGCAGCGTAGGGTGGCGGGAGACCCAGTACTTC. This sequence encodes CASSVGWRETQYF.

The chain carries TRBV5-4 and TRBJ2-5, with TRBD2 as a possible D gene (5 bases). The germline gives CDR1 SGHNT, CDR2 YYREEE (reference sequence). Trimming removed 1 base from V and 2 bases from J, with 12 bases in between. The length of the CDR3 is 15 residues. CDR3 region: CASSLIRSEQETQYF. CDR3 DNA sequence: TGTGCCAGCAGCTTGATCCGTAGCGAACAAGAGACCCAGTACTTC.

This clone was observed a few times. V and J are TRBV11-1 and TRBJ2-1; maybe TRBD2 (6 bases). The CDR3 has 19 residues. Trimming removed 0 bases from V and 8 bases from J, with 26 bases in between. The germline gives CDR1 SGHAT, CDR2 FQDESV (reference sequence). In nucleotides, the CDR3 is TGTGCCAGCAGCTTAGCGGGAGGTTCAAGAGGAACACATCGATATGAGCAGTTCTTC. Residues: CASSLAGGSRGTHRYEQFF.

The V call is TRBV7-4, the J call TRBJ2-7; D is possibly TRBD2 (5 bases). Between the trimmed V and J ends, which lost 3 bases and 9 bases, there was a span of 12 bases. The germline V gene has CDR1 SGHVT and CDR2 SQSDAQ. The CDR3 covers 12 residues. The CDR3 DNA sequence: TGTGCCAGCAGCTTTAGCGCTTCCCCGCAGTACTTC. Its translation: CASSFSASPQYF.

Only one count was recorded for this clone. The V call is TRBV2, the J call TRBJ2-2; unclear D gene. V lost 4 bases and J lost 6, with 15 bases in between. The CDR3 has 15 residues. Germline loops: CDR1 SNHLY, CDR2 FYNNEI. Here the CDR3 reads CASSAQGPVSGELFF. CDR3 DNA: TGTGCCAGCAGTGCCCAAGGACCCGTCTCCGGGGAGCTGTTTTTT.

V gene TRBV27 combines with J gene TRBJ1-2; no firm D call. There are 11 residues in the CDR3. Germline V gene lookup returns CDR1 MNHEY and CDR2 SMNVEV (reference sequence). V was pared by 5 bases and J by 4 bases, with 5 bases between. CDR3: CASSGVYGYTF. As DNA, the CDR3 is TGTGCCAGCAGTGGGGTCTATGGCTACACCTTC.

A few counts support this clone. The CDR3 region has the DNA TGTGCCAGTAGTCCCCAGCGGGGGGAGGGCACAGATACGCAGTATTTT. This sequence encodes CASSPQRGEGTDTQYF. The rearrangement uses TRBV19 and TRBJ2-3; 9 positions agree with TRBD2. Germline loops: CDR1 LNHDA, CDR2 SQIVND (reference sequence). J gave up 1 base and V 5 bases, and 7 bases lay outside the gene matches. This CDR3 is 16 amino acids long.

This chain links TRBV11-3 with TRBJ2-1; 11 bases map to TRBD2. J gave up 6 bases and V 5 bases, and 6 bases lay outside the gene matches. The CDR3 is made up of 15 amino acids. Germline V lookup: CDR1 SGHNT, CDR2 YENEEA. CDR3: CASSVGTSGFNEQFF. The CDR3 DNA reads TGTGCCAGCAGCGTCGGGACTAGCGGTTTCAATGAGCAGTTCTTC.

The rearrangement links TRBV7-2 to TRBJ2-1, with 9 bases fitting TRBD2. This CDR3 contains 15 residues. Germline-derived CDR1 and CDR2 are SGHTA and FQGNSA. The ends lost 11 bases at V and 5 bases at J; junction bases unmatched: 13. CDR3 sequence: CASRWAGGHNNEQFF. The CDR3 coding sequence is TGTGCCTCACGGTGGGCGGGGGGGCATAACAATGAGCAGTTCTTC.

The genes are TRBV7-2 and TRBJ1-2; 9 nucleotides agree with TRBD1. This CDR3 comprises 16 residues. Germline V gene lookup returns CDR1 SGHTA and CDR2 FQGNSA. V shed 4 bases, J shed 4 bases, and the junction held 10 bases outside the gene matches. The DNA for the CDR3 is TGTGCCAGCAGCTCCCCGGGACAGGGAATCTCCTATGGCTACACCTTC. As protein: CASSSPGQGISYGYTF.

This chain uses TRBV6-5 with TRBJ2-1, with TRBD2 as a possible D gene (6 bases). This CDR3 is built from 14 residues. Trimming stripped 2 bases from V and 2 bases from J, with 7 bases between. Germline CDR1 reads MNHEY; CDR2 reads SVGAGI. CDR3: CASSYAGPYNEQFF. The CDR3, as DNA: TGTGCCAGCAGTTACGCGGGGCCCTACAATGAGCAGTTCTTC.

The rearrangement links TRBV18 to TRBJ1-1; no clear D. This CDR3 has 15 amino acids. Trimming removed 1 base from V and 0 bases from J, with 9 bases in between. The germline V gene encodes CDR1 KGHSH and CDR2 LQKENI. CDR3 nucleotides: TGTGCCAGCTCACCACAGAGAATACTGAACACTGAAGCTTTCTTT. It yields the protein CASSPQRILNTEAFF.

The genes are TRBV6-6 and TRBJ2-7; D unresolved. Trimming pared 6 bases from V and 5 bases from J, leaving 17 bases between. Germline CDR1 and CDR2: MNHNY and SVGAGI (reference sequence). The CDR3 spans 14 residues. In nucleotides, the CDR3 is TGTGCCAGCAGGGAGAGGCAGGCTCGCGACGAGCAGTACTTC. Protein product: CASRERQARDEQYF.

The chain joins TRBV10-1 to TRBJ1-1; 8 nucleotides match TRBD1. Germline V gives CDR1 WNHNN, CDR2 SYGVQD (reference sequence). This CDR3 contains 15 residues. With 6 bases clipped from V and 5 bases from J, the junction kept 11 bases outside the gene matches. CDR3 loop: CASSAGQGGETEAFF. The DNA of the CDR3 is TGCGCCAGCAGCGCCGGACAGGGAGGCGAGACTGAAGCTTTCTTT.

This clone was detected once. The rearrangement links TRBV5-5 to TRBJ2-2, with D possibly TRBD1 on 6 matching bases. CDR1 and CDR2 (germline): SGHKS, YYEKEE (reference sequence). CDR3 length: 16 residues. V was trimmed by 4 bases and J by 6 bases, leaving 19 bases between them. The DNA for the CDR3 is TGTGCCAGCAGCCTTCTACAGGGTCCCGTCGCCGGGGAGCTGTTTTTT. Amino acid sequence: CASSLLQGPVAGELFF.

The chain links TRBV11-2 to TRBJ2-6; unclear D gene. Germline CDR1 reads SGHAT; CDR2 reads FQNNGV. Trimming took off 6 bases at V and 0 bases at J, with 6 bases between the two ends. The CDR3 runs 14 residues. The CDR3 spells CASSLSSGANVLTF. DNA of the CDR3: TGTGCCAGCAGTTTGAGCTCTGGGGCCAACGTCCTGACTTTC.